This T cell receptor beta chain was identified in a study of vaccination and CD4 T cells after COVID-19. Study at large: Cells received overlapping spike peptides from SARS-CoV-2, HCoV-NL63, HCoV-OC43 and HCoV-229E as stimulation.

Treatment defined: roughly ten-day PBMC culture with coronavirus spike peptide pools or control peptides (ViraFEST assay). Positivity by PCR occurred from March to December 2020, a period that predated US Alpha, Beta and Delta variants. Some 2 million PBMCs were grown per well alongside 9 to 10 IU/ml IL-2 and about 9.5 ug/ml peptide pools. V was clipped by 4 bases and J by 0 bases; unmatched bases: 13. The CDR3 has 17 residues. Germline CDR1 SQVTM, CDR2 ANQGSEA. In regard to this clonotype: Its antigen is not known.

Sequence data for DNA of cultured CD4+ T cells were generated by the Oncomine TCR Beta short-read assay. TCRdb processed the PCR reads anew with MiXCR; each CDR3 protein has one entry. Here the sample spans some 4,000 distinct CDR3 sequences, 20% to 25% being singletons. The chain recombines TRBV29-1 with TRBJ2-7, with 9 bases that match TRBD1. This receptor was taken from a human donor who had recovered from COVID-19. The source material was CD4+ T cells from blood, cultured in vitro. CDR3: CSVVWDRDPGPSYEQYF. CDR3 DNA sequence: TGCAGCGTTGTATGGGACAGGGACCCCGGACCCTCCTACGAGCAGTACTTC.